The rows below give T cell receptor beta chains drawn from one sample of a study of CD8 T cells in Susac syndrome. TCRdb processed the immunoSEQ multiplex PCR reads anew with MiXCR; each CDR3 protein has one entry. The sample includes around 170,000 distinct CDR3 sequences, more than 85% seen only once; the top ten take approximately 0.16%. The material sequenced was CD8+ T cells from PBMCs. The receptors here all came from a human donor with Susac syndrome. The CDR3 runs from the conserved cysteine through the conserved F or W. D genes are given only for firm matches. Part of the rows lack a size; the others show once, few, many or a class for expanded clones.

clone_size: once; d_call: NA; j_call: TRBJ1-5; v_call: TRBV6-2/TRBV6-3; cdr3_nt: TGTGCCAGCAGTTCGTACAAGGGGGACAATCAGCCCCAGCATTTT; cdr3_aa: CASSSYKGDNQPQHF
clone_size: NA; d_call: NA; j_call: TRBJ1-4; v_call: TRBV7-9; cdr3_nt: TGTGCCAGCAGCGGAGAAACTAATGAAAAACTGTTTTTT; cdr3_aa: CASSGETNEKLFF
clone_size: NA; d_call: TRBD1; j_call: TRBJ2-3; v_call: TRBV9; cdr3_nt: TGTGCCAGCAGCGTTTGGACAGGGGGCGAAGATACGCAGTATTTT; cdr3_aa: CASSVWTGGEDTQYF
clone_size: NA; d_call: NA; j_call: TRBJ2-1; v_call: TRBV12-3/TRBV12-4; cdr3_nt: TGTGCCAGCAGTCCATACCAAAGCTCCTACAATGAGCAGTTCTTC; cdr3_aa: CASSPYQSSYNEQFF
clone_size: NA; d_call: NA; j_call: TRBJ2-1; v_call: TRBV20-1; cdr3_nt: TGCAGTGCTAGGGGGGTGGCGGAGACTTCCTACAATGAGCAGTTCTTC; cdr3_aa: CSARGVAETSYNEQFF
clone_size: NA; d_call: TRBD1; j_call: TRBJ2-1; v_call: TRBV19; cdr3_nt: TGTGCCAGTAGGGATGACAGGGGCTCGGGATACAATGAGCAGTTCTTC; cdr3_aa: CASRDDRGSGYNEQFF
clone_size: NA; d_call: NA; j_call: TRBJ2-1; v_call: TRBV4-1; cdr3_nt: TGCGCCAGCAGCCAAGATATCCCAGCTTACAATGAGCAGTTCTTC; cdr3_aa: CASSQDIPAYNEQFF
clone_size: NA; d_call: TRBD1; j_call: TRBJ1-1; v_call: TRBV4-1; cdr3_nt: TGCGCCAGCAGCCAAGGGAGGACAGGGGTGAACACTGAAGCTTTCTTT; cdr3_aa: CASSQGRTGVNTEAFF
clone_size: once; d_call: NA; j_call: TRBJ2-1; v_call: TRBV30; cdr3_nt: TGTGCCTGGAGCGGGATAGATGAGCAGGGATTCCGCTACAATGAGCAGTTCTTC; cdr3_aa: CAWSGIDEQGFRYNEQFF
clone_size: NA; d_call: NA; j_call: TRBJ2-6; v_call: TRBV2; cdr3_nt: TGTGCCAGCAGTGAAACGAGGGGTGGGGCCAACGTCCTGACTTTC; cdr3_aa: CASSETRGGANVLTF
clone_size: NA; d_call: TRBD2; j_call: TRBJ2-1; v_call: TRBV7-3; cdr3_nt: TGTGCCAGCAGCACGAACGGGGGGGGGAACAATGAGCAGTTCTTC; cdr3_aa: CASSTNGGGNNEQFF
clone_size: NA; d_call: NA; j_call: TRBJ1-4; v_call: TRBV15; cdr3_nt: TGTGCCACCAGCTCATCTTCAAATGAAAAACTGTTTTTT; cdr3_aa: CATSSSSNEKLFF
clone_size: NA; d_call: NA; j_call: TRBJ1-1; v_call: TRBV30; cdr3_nt: TGTGCCTGGAGTCGGGGGCATAATCCCCTTGAAGCTTTCTTT; cdr3_aa: CAWSRGHNPLEAFF
clone_size: NA; d_call: TRBD2; j_call: TRBJ2-7; v_call: TRBV20-1; cdr3_nt: TGCAGTGCTAAGGGACTAGTAATATACGAGCAGTACTTC; cdr3_aa: CSAKGLVIYEQYF
clone_size: NA; d_call: TRBD1; j_call: TRBJ2-6; v_call: TRBV13; cdr3_nt: TGTGCCAGCAGCTCGACAGGGGCTGTTTCCTCTGGGGCCAACGTCCTGACTTTC; cdr3_aa: CASSSTGAVSSGANVLTF
clone_size: NA; d_call: NA; j_call: TRBJ2-7; v_call: TRBV18; cdr3_nt: TGTGCCAGCTCACCCGTCGGCTACGAGCAGTACTTC; cdr3_aa: CASSPVGYEQYF
clone_size: NA; d_call: NA; j_call: TRBJ2-1; v_call: TRBV6-5; cdr3_nt: TGTGCCAGCAGTTACTCGAGGCGCTTCTCCTACAATGAGCAGTTCTTC; cdr3_aa: CASSYSRRFSYNEQFF
clone_size: NA; d_call: NA; j_call: TRBJ1-5; v_call: TRBV20-1; cdr3_nt: TGCAGTGCTAGTGTGGGCGGGAACAGGCCCCAGCATTTT; cdr3_aa: CSASVGGNRPQHF
clone_size: NA; d_call: NA; j_call: TRBJ2-6; v_call: TRBV2; cdr3_nt: TGTGCCAGCAGTGAATTGCAGGGTTCTGGGGCCAACGTCCTGACTTTC; cdr3_aa: CASSELQGSGANVLTF
clone_size: NA; d_call: NA; j_call: TRBJ1-2; v_call: TRBV5-1; cdr3_nt: TGCGCCAGCAGCCCACAGGGTAATGGCTACACCTTC; cdr3_aa: CASSPQGNGYTF
clone_size: NA; d_call: TRBD2; j_call: TRBJ2-1; v_call: TRBV20-1; cdr3_nt: TGCAGTGCTAGACCGGGACTAGCGGCCTCCTACAATGAGCAGTTCTTC; cdr3_aa: CSARPGLAASYNEQFF
clone_size: once; d_call: TRBD2; j_call: TRBJ2-1; v_call: TRBV20-1; cdr3_nt: TGCAGTGCTTCCCCGACTAGCGGGGTGGGTGAGCAGTTCTTC; cdr3_aa: CSASPTSGVGEQFF
clone_size: once; d_call: NA; j_call: TRBJ1-1; v_call: TRBV6-1; cdr3_nt: TGTGCCAGCAGTGATCCTTTCCGGAGGGGGACTGAAGCTTTCTTT; cdr3_aa: CASSDPFRRGTEAFF
clone_size: NA; d_call: TRBD1; j_call: TRBJ2-5; v_call: TRBV7-7; cdr3_nt: TGTGCTAGCACCAACAGGGGGGCGAAGGAGACCCAGTACTTC; cdr3_aa: CASTNRGAKETQYF
clone_size: few; d_call: TRBD1; j_call: TRBJ2-7; v_call: TRBV9; cdr3_nt: TGTGCCAGCAGCCTAGGGACAGAAGCCTACGAGCAGTACTTC; cdr3_aa: CASSLGTEAYEQYF
clone_size: NA; d_call: TRBD2; j_call: TRBJ2-6; v_call: TRBV9; cdr3_nt: TGTGCCAGCAGCGCCCAACTAGCGGGGGGTTCTGGGGCCAACGTCCTGACTTTC; cdr3_aa: CASSAQLAGGSGANVLTF
clone_size: NA; d_call: NA; j_call: TRBJ2-7; v_call: TRBV5-1; cdr3_nt: TGCGCCAGCAGCGCAAACTTGAACTACGAGCAGTACTTC; cdr3_aa: CASSANLNYEQYF
clone_size: NA; d_call: TRBD2; j_call: TRBJ2-2; v_call: TRBV7-8; cdr3_nt: TGTGCCAGCAGCGGATACCGGGACTACGCGAACACCGGGGAGCTGTTTTTT; cdr3_aa: CASSGYRDYANTGELFF
clone_size: NA; d_call: NA; j_call: TRBJ2-1; v_call: TRBV24-1; cdr3_nt: TGTGCCACCGCTGAAACGGGACGGGGGTCGGATGAGCAGTTCTTC; cdr3_aa: CATAETGRGSDEQFF
clone_size: NA; d_call: TRBD1; j_call: TRBJ2-3; v_call: TRBV6-2/TRBV6-3; cdr3_nt: TGTGCCAGCAGGTGGACAGGCCACGATACGCAGTATTTT; cdr3_aa: CASRWTGHDTQYF
clone_size: NA; d_call: TRBD2; j_call: TRBJ2-1; v_call: TRBV29-1; cdr3_nt: TGCAGCGTTGTATCCGGGACTAGCTACAATGAGCAGTTCTTC; cdr3_aa: CSVVSGTSYNEQFF
clone_size: NA; d_call: NA; j_call: TRBJ1-1; v_call: TRBV5-1; cdr3_nt: TGCGCCAGCAGACCCCCCGGGTTGAACACTGAAGCTTTCTTT; cdr3_aa: CASRPPGLNTEAFF
clone_size: few; d_call: NA; j_call: TRBJ2-5; v_call: TRBV27; cdr3_nt: TGTGCCAGCAGTTTATCAGGTCAGGAAGAGACCCAGTACTTC; cdr3_aa: CASSLSGQEETQYF
clone_size: NA; d_call: NA; j_call: TRBJ1-1; v_call: TRBV6-5; cdr3_nt: TGTGCCAGCAGTTACGGAGGTACAGGGCACACTGAAGCTTTCTTT; cdr3_aa: CASSYGGTGHTEAFF
clone_size: few; d_call: NA; j_call: TRBJ2-7; v_call: TRBV6-5; cdr3_nt: TGTGCCAGCAGTTATTCAGCTCCCTCCAACGAGCAGTACTTC; cdr3_aa: CASSYSAPSNEQYF
clone_size: NA; d_call: TRBD1; j_call: TRBJ1-2; v_call: TRBV3-1; cdr3_nt: TGTGCCAGCAGAAACAGGGGGGTAAACTATGGCTACACCTTC; cdr3_aa: CASRNRGVNYGYTF
clone_size: NA; d_call: TRBD2; j_call: TRBJ2-7; v_call: TRBV4-1; cdr3_nt: TGCGCCAGCAGCAAGTTAGCGGGAGCCTCCTACGAGCAGTACTTC; cdr3_aa: CASSKLAGASYEQYF
clone_size: NA; d_call: TRBD1; j_call: TRBJ2-7; v_call: TRBV5-4; cdr3_nt: TGTGCCAGCAGGGACGGGGACAGGGCCTACGAGCAGTACTTC; cdr3_aa: CASRDGDRAYEQYF
clone_size: once; d_call: TRBD2; j_call: TRBJ2-3; v_call: TRBV20-1; cdr3_nt: TGCAGTGCACGTTCTAGCGGGGCAGGCACAGATACGCAGTATTTT; cdr3_aa: CSARSSGAGTDTQYF
clone_size: NA; d_call: TRBD1; j_call: TRBJ2-2; v_call: TRBV19; cdr3_nt: TGTGCCAGTAGTATTTCAGGGGGCCCCGGGGAGCTGTTTTTT; cdr3_aa: CASSISGGPGELFF
clone_size: NA; d_call: TRBD2; j_call: TRBJ2-7; v_call: TRBV4-1; cdr3_nt: TGCGCCAGCAGCCAAGACCTGAGCGGGGCCTCCTACGAGCAGTACTTC; cdr3_aa: CASSQDLSGASYEQYF
clone_size: NA; d_call: TRBD2; j_call: TRBJ2-5; v_call: TRBV9; cdr3_nt: TGTGCCAGCAGCCCGGGACTAGCGGTTGAAGAGACCCAGTACTTC; cdr3_aa: CASSPGLAVEETQYF
clone_size: NA; d_call: NA; j_call: TRBJ2-5; v_call: TRBV9; cdr3_nt: TGTGCCAGCAGCGGCGAGGGGGAGGGCCCGGAGACCCAGTACTTC; cdr3_aa: CASSGEGEGPETQYF
clone_size: NA; d_call: NA; j_call: TRBJ2-5; v_call: TRBV11-2; cdr3_nt: TGTGCCAGCAGCCCAGTGGCTCGGGAGACCCAGTACTTC; cdr3_aa: CASSPVARETQYF
clone_size: NA; d_call: TRBD2; j_call: TRBJ2-1; v_call: TRBV29-1; cdr3_nt: TGCAGCGTTGGGCAAAGCTTGACTAGCGGGAGTGCCAATGAGCAGTTCTTC; cdr3_aa: CSVGQSLTSGSANEQFF
clone_size: once; d_call: NA; j_call: TRBJ1-1; v_call: TRBV20-1; cdr3_nt: TGCAGTGCTCTAATGAACACTGAAGCTTTCTTT; cdr3_aa: CSALMNTEAFF
clone_size: NA; d_call: NA; j_call: TRBJ2-1; v_call: TRBV2; cdr3_nt: TGTGCCAGCAGTGGGTCGACTCTATCAGGGGATGAGCAGTTCTTC; cdr3_aa: CASSGSTLSGDEQFF
clone_size: NA; d_call: NA; j_call: TRBJ2-7; v_call: TRBV5-6; cdr3_nt: TGTGCCAGCAGCTTGGAACAGGCCTACGAGCAGTACTTC; cdr3_aa: CASSLEQAYEQYF
clone_size: once; d_call: TRBD2; j_call: TRBJ2-3; v_call: TRBV12-3/TRBV12-4; cdr3_nt: TGTGCCAGCAGAACTAGCGGGAGTAGCACAGATACGCAGTATTTT; cdr3_aa: CASRTSGSSTDTQYF
clone_size: NA; d_call: TRBD1; j_call: TRBJ1-2; v_call: TRBV27; cdr3_nt: TGTGCCAGCAGTACGAGACAGGGGCCCCATGGCTACACCTTC; cdr3_aa: CASSTRQGPHGYTF
clone_size: NA; d_call: NA; j_call: TRBJ2-7; v_call: TRBV10-3; cdr3_nt: TGTGCCATCAGTGAGTCGATCGGTCGGGTTACCGAGCAGTACTTC; cdr3_aa: CAISESIGRVTEQYF
clone_size: NA; d_call: TRBD2; j_call: TRBJ2-1; v_call: TRBV2; cdr3_nt: TGTGCCAGCAGTGATGAGACTAGCGGCAATGAGCAGTTCTTC; cdr3_aa: CASSDETSGNEQFF
clone_size: NA; d_call: NA; j_call: TRBJ1-5; v_call: TRBV12-3/TRBV12-4; cdr3_nt: TGTGCCAGCAGCCCTAACGGCAGAGAGAGCAATCAGCCCCAGCATTTT; cdr3_aa: CASSPNGRESNQPQHF
clone_size: NA; d_call: NA; j_call: TRBJ2-2; v_call: TRBV29-1; cdr3_nt: TGCAGCGGTGGGTTTACCGGGGAGCTGTTTTTT; cdr3_aa: CSGGFTGELFF
clone_size: NA; d_call: TRBD1; j_call: TRBJ2-7; v_call: TRBV2; cdr3_nt: TGTGCCAGCAGTGAAGGACAGGGGTTCGAGCAGTACTTC; cdr3_aa: CASSEGQGFEQYF
clone_size: NA; d_call: NA; j_call: TRBJ2-1; v_call: TRBV15; cdr3_nt: TGTGCCACCAGCAGAAAATTCATTGTCCGGGGCGGGGCCGGTGAGCAGTTCTTC; cdr3_aa: CATSRKFIVRGGAGEQFF
clone_size: NA; d_call: TRBD1; j_call: TRBJ1-2; v_call: TRBV20-1; cdr3_nt: TGCAGTGCTAGATACCCGCAGGGGGCGGACTATGGCTACACCTTC; cdr3_aa: CSARYPQGADYGYTF
clone_size: NA; d_call: NA; j_call: TRBJ1-1; v_call: TRBV5-6; cdr3_nt: TGTGCCAGCAGCTTGGGCGGCGGGGAGGCGGCTTTCTTT; cdr3_aa: CASSLGGGEAAFF
clone_size: NA; d_call: TRBD1; j_call: TRBJ1-1; v_call: TRBV5-4; cdr3_nt: TGTGCCAGCAGGGCTGACCTACGATGGGACAGGGGGCTGTACACTGAAGCTTTCTTT; cdr3_aa: CASRADLRWDRGLYTEAFF
clone_size: NA; d_call: NA; j_call: TRBJ1-2; v_call: TRBV12-3/TRBV12-4; cdr3_nt: TGTGCCAGCAGTTCAACTGGTAGGGGCTACACCTTC; cdr3_aa: CASSSTGRGYTF